These T cell receptor beta chains were read from a single sample in a study of blood T cell repertoires in COVID-19. TCRdb keeps only in-frame clones here, not all; method: immunoSEQ multiplex PCR. The data contain some 160,000 clones, just under 85% of them singletons. Sequencing used PBMCs or T cells enriched from blood (not recorded which). These receptor sequences come from a woman in her 40s who had recovered from COVID-19. Each CDR3 is given with its conserved first and last residue. Each record gives: CDR3 DNA, CDR3 protein, J gene, V gene, D gene, clone size, CDR3 length. The D gene is left open where the match is weak. Not every row has a clone size; where given, it reads once, few, many or a size class.

cdr3_nt: TGTGCCATCAGCGGACGGGAGAACACTGAAGCTTTCTTT
cdr3_aa: CAISGRENTEAFF
j_call: TRBJ1-1
v_call: TRBV10-3
d_call: NA
clone_size: few
cdr3_length: 13

cdr3_nt: TGTGCCAGCACCCTCGGGACTAGTCCCTACAATGAGCAGTTCTTC
cdr3_aa: CASTLGTSPYNEQFF
j_call: TRBJ2-1
v_call: TRBV2
d_call: TRBD2
clone_size: few
cdr3_length: 15

cdr3_nt: TGCAGTGCGGTCCGGGACTATGGCTACACCTTC
cdr3_aa: CSAVRDYGYTF
j_call: TRBJ1-2
v_call: TRBV20-1
d_call: NA
clone_size: NA
cdr3_length: 11

cdr3_nt: TGTGCCAGTAGTACGACCCTTCCGGGACTGGAGAATGAAAAACTGTTTTTT
cdr3_aa: CASSTTLPGLENEKLFF
j_call: TRBJ1-4
v_call: TRBV19
d_call: NA
clone_size: NA
cdr3_length: 17

cdr3_nt: TGTGCCAGCAGCCAAGACAGGGGCGTCTATGGCAATCAGCCCCAGCATTTT
cdr3_aa: CASSQDRGVYGNQPQHF
j_call: TRBJ1-5
v_call: TRBV4-2
d_call: NA
clone_size: NA
cdr3_length: 17

cdr3_nt: TGTGCCAGCATTCGAGGTGTAGGTGGCTACACCTTC
cdr3_aa: CASIRGVGGYTF
j_call: TRBJ1-2
v_call: TRBV2
d_call: NA
clone_size: NA
cdr3_length: 12

cdr3_nt: TGTGCCAGCAGGGGGGGGCCTGGAAACACCATATATTTT
cdr3_aa: CASRGGPGNTIYF
j_call: TRBJ1-3
v_call: TRBV6-5
d_call: NA
clone_size: NA
cdr3_length: 13

cdr3_nt: TGTGCCAGCAGCCAAGATAGTGGGATGGGGGCCCCTAGCACAGATACGCAGTATTTT
cdr3_aa: CASSQDSGMGAPSTDTQYF
j_call: TRBJ2-3
v_call: TRBV3-1/TRBV3-2
d_call: NA
clone_size: NA
cdr3_length: 19

cdr3_nt: TGTGCCAGCAGCTTGGGACAGGGGGTAAATCAGCCCCAGCATTTT
cdr3_aa: CASSLGQGVNQPQHF
j_call: TRBJ1-5
v_call: TRBV5-6
d_call: TRBD1
clone_size: NA
cdr3_length: 15

cdr3_nt: TGTGCCAGCATGGGGGGGGATGGCTACACCTTC
cdr3_aa: CASMGGDGYTF
j_call: TRBJ1-2
v_call: TRBV27
d_call: NA
clone_size: NA
cdr3_length: 11

cdr3_nt: TGTGCCAGCAGCTTCGGACAGGGCCCTAATCAGCCCCAGCATTTT
cdr3_aa: CASSFGQGPNQPQHF
j_call: TRBJ1-5
v_call: TRBV5-8
d_call: TRBD1
clone_size: NA
cdr3_length: 15

cdr3_nt: TGTGCCAGCAGCTTAGGCCCAGGTAGTTCGACCTACGAGCAGTACTTC
cdr3_aa: CASSLGPGSSTYEQYF
j_call: TRBJ2-7
v_call: TRBV13
d_call: NA
clone_size: once
cdr3_length: 16

cdr3_nt: TGCGCCAGCAGCTTTGAGGACAGCATCTCCTACGAGCAGTACTTC
cdr3_aa: CASSFEDSISYEQYF
j_call: TRBJ2-7
v_call: TRBV5-1
d_call: NA
clone_size: NA
cdr3_length: 15

cdr3_nt: TGCAGCGCTCAGGGGGAGCGTTATGGCTACACCTTC
cdr3_aa: CSAQGERYGYTF
j_call: TRBJ1-2
v_call: TRBV29-1
d_call: TRBD1
clone_size: NA
cdr3_length: 12

cdr3_nt: TGTGCCAGCGCTCCAGGGATCAATCAGCCCCAGCATTTT
cdr3_aa: CASAPGINQPQHF
j_call: TRBJ1-5
v_call: TRBV6-5
d_call: NA
clone_size: few
cdr3_length: 13

cdr3_nt: TGTGCCAGCTCACCGACAGGGAGGAACACTGAAGCTTTCTTT
cdr3_aa: CASSPTGRNTEAFF
j_call: TRBJ1-1
v_call: TRBV18
d_call: TRBD1
clone_size: NA
cdr3_length: 14

cdr3_nt: TGTGCCAGCAGTGGGCGGGGGGCCAACTCCTACAATGAGCAGTTCTTC
cdr3_aa: CASSGRGANSYNEQFF
j_call: TRBJ2-1
v_call: TRBV11-1
d_call: TRBD2
clone_size: NA
cdr3_length: 16

cdr3_nt: TGTGCCAGCTCGCCTACGACTGCACGAAACGGTCAGCCCCAGCATTTT
cdr3_aa: CASSPTTARNGQPQHF
j_call: TRBJ1-5
v_call: TRBV18
d_call: NA
clone_size: NA
cdr3_length: 16

cdr3_nt: TGCGCCAGCAGCTTGGACGGGGTGGATACGCAGTATTTT
cdr3_aa: CASSLDGVDTQYF
j_call: TRBJ2-3
v_call: TRBV5-1
d_call: NA
clone_size: NA
cdr3_length: 13

cdr3_nt: TGTGCCAGTCGGACTAGCGGTATCAGCTCCTACGAGCAGTACTTC
cdr3_aa: CASRTSGISSYEQYF
j_call: TRBJ2-7
v_call: TRBV25-1
d_call: TRBD2
clone_size: NA
cdr3_length: 15

cdr3_nt: TGTGCCAGTAATCGAGACAGGGGGCTATCCAATCAGCCCCAGCATTTT
cdr3_aa: CASNRDRGLSNQPQHF
j_call: TRBJ1-5
v_call: TRBV19
d_call: TRBD1
clone_size: NA
cdr3_length: 16

cdr3_nt: TGTGCCAGCAGCGTAACGGCTAGCTCTGGAAACACCATATATTTT
cdr3_aa: CASSVTASSGNTIYF
j_call: TRBJ1-3
v_call: TRBV9
d_call: NA
clone_size: NA
cdr3_length: 15

cdr3_nt: TGCGCCAGCAGCTTCGCGGGGGGGAGCACAGATACGCAGTATTTT
cdr3_aa: CASSFAGGSTDTQYF
j_call: TRBJ2-3
v_call: TRBV5-1
d_call: TRBD2
clone_size: NA
cdr3_length: 15

cdr3_nt: TGTGCCAGCAGCCCTTCTCAGGGGAATCAGCCCCAGCATTTT
cdr3_aa: CASSPSQGNQPQHF
j_call: TRBJ1-5
v_call: TRBV16
d_call: NA
clone_size: once
cdr3_length: 14

cdr3_nt: TGTGCCAGCTCCGGACTAGGTGGGGAGCAGTACTTC
cdr3_aa: CASSGLGGEQYF
j_call: TRBJ2-7
v_call: TRBV12-3/TRBV12-4
d_call: TRBD2
clone_size: NA
cdr3_length: 12

cdr3_nt: TGTGCCAGCAGCTTAGGGCAGGACAATCAGCCCCAGCATTTT
cdr3_aa: CASSLGQDNQPQHF
j_call: TRBJ1-5
v_call: TRBV7-9
d_call: NA
clone_size: NA
cdr3_length: 14

cdr3_nt: TGTGCCAGCTCTAGTGAGTTTGAGTCACCCCTCCACTTT
cdr3_aa: CASSSEFESPLHF
j_call: TRBJ1-6
v_call: TRBV18
d_call: NA
clone_size: NA
cdr3_length: 13

cdr3_nt: TGTGCCAGCAGCGCGAGGACAGGGCCAGAATCACCCCTCCACTTT
cdr3_aa: CASSARTGPESPLHF
j_call: TRBJ1-6
v_call: TRBV9
d_call: TRBD1
clone_size: NA
cdr3_length: 15

cdr3_nt: TGTGCCAGCAGACAACAGGGGGCCTCCTACGAGCAGTACTTC
cdr3_aa: CASRQQGASYEQYF
j_call: TRBJ2-7
v_call: TRBV7-2
d_call: TRBD1
clone_size: NA
cdr3_length: 14

cdr3_nt: TGTGCCAGCAGCTCCGCCTTACATAGCAATCAGCCCCAGCATTTT
cdr3_aa: CASSSALHSNQPQHF
j_call: TRBJ1-5
v_call: TRBV5-6
d_call: NA
clone_size: NA
cdr3_length: 15

cdr3_nt: TGTGCCAGTATCACAAGACAGGGATCTATGAACACTGAAGCTTTCTTT
cdr3_aa: CASITRQGSMNTEAFF
j_call: TRBJ1-1
v_call: TRBV19
d_call: TRBD1
clone_size: few
cdr3_length: 16

cdr3_nt: TGTGCCATCAGTGAGGTTCATGCCGGTACTGAAGCTTTCTTT
cdr3_aa: CAISEVHAGTEAFF
j_call: TRBJ1-1
v_call: TRBV10-3
d_call: NA
clone_size: NA
cdr3_length: 14

cdr3_nt: TGTGCCAGCTCAAGCGGGACACAGGGCACTGAAGCTTTCTTT
cdr3_aa: CASSSGTQGTEAFF
j_call: TRBJ1-1
v_call: TRBV18
d_call: NA
clone_size: few
cdr3_length: 14

cdr3_nt: TGTGCCAGCAGTGATAGGCAGGCCCTTATCTCTGGGGCCAACGTCCTGACTTTC
cdr3_aa: CASSDRQALISGANVLTF
j_call: TRBJ2-6
v_call: TRBV2
d_call: NA
clone_size: NA
cdr3_length: 18

cdr3_nt: TGTGCCAGCAGCTTGTCCAGGAACACCGGGGAGCTGTTTTTT
cdr3_aa: CASSLSRNTGELFF
j_call: TRBJ2-2
v_call: TRBV5-4
d_call: NA
clone_size: NA
cdr3_length: 14

cdr3_nt: TGTGCCAGCAGTGCCCGGGTGGAGACCCAGTACTTC
cdr3_aa: CASSARVETQYF
j_call: TRBJ2-5
v_call: TRBV12-3/TRBV12-4
d_call: NA
clone_size: NA
cdr3_length: 12

cdr3_nt: TGCAGTGCTCCACTACAGGGATTGCGGTTCTTT
cdr3_aa: CSAPLQGLRFF
j_call: TRBJ1-1
v_call: TRBV20-1
d_call: NA
clone_size: many
cdr3_length: 11

cdr3_nt: TGTGCCAGCAGCGACAGGGACACAGATACGCAGTATTTT
cdr3_aa: CASSDRDTDTQYF
j_call: TRBJ2-3
v_call: TRBV7-9
d_call: TRBD1
clone_size: NA
cdr3_length: 13

cdr3_nt: TGTGCCAGCAGTTTGGGACATCGCTACGAGCAGTACTTC
cdr3_aa: CASSLGHRYEQYF
j_call: TRBJ2-7
v_call: TRBV28
d_call: NA
clone_size: NA
cdr3_length: 13

cdr3_nt: TGCGCCAGCAGCCAAGCAGGGGCCAATCAGCCCCAGCATTTT
cdr3_aa: CASSQAGANQPQHF
j_call: TRBJ1-5
v_call: TRBV4-1
d_call: NA
clone_size: NA
cdr3_length: 14

cdr3_nt: TGTGCCAGCAGCTTAAGGACTAGCGGATACGAGCAGTACTTC
cdr3_aa: CASSLRTSGYEQYF
j_call: TRBJ2-7
v_call: TRBV7-8
d_call: TRBD2
clone_size: NA
cdr3_length: 14

cdr3_nt: TGTGCCTGGAGTGAGGGACAGATATATGGCTACACCTTC
cdr3_aa: CAWSEGQIYGYTF
j_call: TRBJ1-2
v_call: TRBV30
d_call: TRBD1
clone_size: NA
cdr3_length: 13

cdr3_nt: TGTGCCAGCAGCGTAGTTCCAGGGGGTAGGGAAAACACCATATATTTT
cdr3_aa: CASSVVPGGRENTIYF
j_call: TRBJ1-3
v_call: TRBV9
d_call: TRBD1
clone_size: NA
cdr3_length: 16

cdr3_nt: TGTGCCAGCAGTTTGGGGCAGGGCGGCGGCTACACCTTC
cdr3_aa: CASSLGQGGGYTF
j_call: TRBJ1-2
v_call: TRBV12-3/TRBV12-4
d_call: NA
clone_size: NA
cdr3_length: 13

cdr3_nt: TGTGCCTGGAGGGACAGGACTAATGAAAAACTGTTTTTT
cdr3_aa: CAWRDRTNEKLFF
j_call: TRBJ1-4
v_call: TRBV30
d_call: TRBD1
clone_size: NA
cdr3_length: 13